Each of the 14 T cell receptor beta chains below was sequenced from the same sample in a study of radiotherapy plus CTLA-4 blockade in lung cancer listed by TCRdb under 2018. Receptor libraries were prepared by the immunoSEQ multiplex PCR assay. Here the immuneACCESS table is served through TCRdb, limited to in-frame sequences with V and J called. Missing clones are a known gap in these copies; in checked studies unresolved V genes cover under half, and the rest lacks a known reason. A total of under 50,000 clones appear in this sample, about 86% of them only once. Less than 25% of the sample belongs to the ten largest clones. The sequencing used peripheral blood, collected from a patient treated with radiotherapy plus ipilimumab. Receptors were obtained from a human donor with non-small cell lung cancer whose response to radiotherapy plus ipilimumab could not be evaluated.

The chain recombines TRBV7-8 with TRBJ1-5; possible D gene TRBD1, 5 bases. From germline, CDR1 is SGHVS and CDR2 FQNEAQ. Trimming took off 5 bases at V and 5 bases at J, with 19 bases between the two ends. The CDR3 has 16 amino acids. For the CDR3, the DNA is TGTGCCAGCAGCAAGGGCGAGTCTAAGGGGTATCAGCCCCAGCATTTT. It encodes CASSKGESKGYQPQHF.

The V call is TRBV5-1, the J call TRBJ2-2; 10 bases fit TRBD2. This CDR3 is 14 amino acids long. CDR1 is SGHRS and CDR2 is YFSETQ in the germline V gene. The ends lost 6 bases at V and 4 bases at J; junction bases unmatched: 3. The CDR3: CASTSGSGTGELFF. CDR3 sequence (DNA): TGCGCCAGCACTAGCGGGAGTGGCACCGGGGAGCTGTTTTTT.

This chain uses TRBV27 with TRBJ2-2; 7 bases agree with TRBD2. The V and J ends lost 5 bases and 5 bases, in that order; junction bases with no gene match: 11. Germline CDR1 is MNHEY and CDR2 is SMNVEV (reference sequence). The CDR3 has 16 amino acids. The CDR3 spells CASSSTGGGGTGELFF. CDR3 nucleotide sequence: TGTGCCAGCAGTAGCACTGGCGGGGGTGGGACCGGGGAGCTGTTTTTT.

V and J are TRBV28 and TRBJ2-7; the match to TRBD1 covers 11 bases. The CDR3 length is 13 residues. Germline CDR1 MDHEN, CDR2 SYDVKM. Trimming at V came to 7 bases and at J to 6 bases, leaving 5 bases not matched to a gene. CDR3 protein: CASNRDRGSEQYF. The DNA for the CDR3 is TGTGCCAGCAATCGGGACAGGGGGTCCGAGCAGTACTTC.

The chain joins TRBV28 to TRBJ2-1; D remains unclear. The CDR3 is 15 residues long. Germline V CDR1 and CDR2: MDHEN, SYDVKM. V was pared by 2 bases and J by 0 bases, with 8 bases between. The CDR3 loop is CASSLPRLSYNEQFF. Here the CDR3 DNA reads TGTGCCAGCAGTTTACCCCGTCTCTCCTACAATGAGCAGTTCTTC.

The rearrangement uses TRBV6-5 and TRBJ2-5, with 8 nucleotides matching TRBD2. J lost 5 bases, V lost 4 bases, and 6 bases had no gene match. This CDR3 has 14 amino acids. Germline V gene lookup returns CDR1 MNHEY and CDR2 SVGAGI. The CDR3 loop reads CASSSGTRVETQYF. In DNA form, the CDR3 reads TGTGCCAGCAGTTCCGGGACTAGAGTGGAGACCCAGTACTTC.

CDR3 region: CASSLFSPLAEAFF. The CDR3 coding sequence is TGTGCCAGCAGCTTATTCTCCCCTCTAGCTGAAGCTTTCTTT. The chain has TRBV11-2 and TRBJ1-1; the D is unclear. This CDR3 region has 14 residues. CDR1 is SGHAT and CDR2 is FQNNGV in the germline V gene. Trimming cost V 2 bases and J 6 bases, with 13 bases left between them.

The gene calls are TRBV9 and TRBJ1-3; a weak D match, TRBD1 (6 bases). The V gene lost 0 bases and the J gene lost 6 bases, with 10 bases spanning the gap. The CDR3 loop spans 14 amino acids. The germline CDR1 and CDR2 sequences are SGDLS and YYNGEE. This CDR3 reads CASSVGGQANTIYF. The DNA of the CDR3 is TGTGCCAGCAGCGTAGGGGGGCAGGCAAACACCATATATTTT.

The rearrangement uses TRBV5-4 and TRBJ2-4, with D hard to call. Germline V CDR1 and CDR2: SGHNT, YYREEE (reference sequence). Trimming took off 7 bases at V and 3 bases at J, with 8 bases between the two ends. The CDR3 runs to 12 residues. In DNA, the CDR3 is TGTGCCAGCTCCGGCGGCAAAAACATTCAGTACTTC. Its protein is CASSGGKNIQYF.

The chain couples TRBV7-2 to TRBJ2-5, with 7 bases matching TRBD2. V shed 2 bases and J 4 bases; nucleotides not matched to a gene: 7. This CDR3 spans 15 amino acids. Germline V gene data show CDR1 as SGHTA and CDR2 as FQGNSA. DNA of the CDR3: TGTGCCAGCAGCTTAAATTTGGGGAGGGGAGAGACCCAGTACTTC. This codes for CASSLNLGRGETQYF.

This clone was found once. V gene TRBV7-6 combines with J gene TRBJ2-7; perhaps TRBD1 as D (5 bases). V was cut by 1 base and J by 1 base, with 14 bases left in between. The CDR3 is 16 residues long. Germline CDR1 is SGHVS and CDR2 is FNYEAQ. CDR3 nucleotides: TGTGCCAGCAGCTTAGGTTTTAACCAGGGTTCCTACGAGCAGTACTTC. Translating it yields CASSLGFNQGSYEQYF.

V is TRBV20-1 and J is TRBJ1-2; D not certain. CDR1 is DFQATT and CDR2 is SNEGSKA in the germline V gene (reference sequence). This CDR3 comprises 10 residues. V lost 6 bases and J lost 5, with 7 bases in between. The CDR3 DNA reads as TGCAGTGCCACCACTTATGGCTACACCTTC. Translated, it gives CSATTYGYTF.

The V call is TRBV7-2, the J call TRBJ2-2; weak D call: TRBD1 (6 bases). The germline V gene has CDR1 SGHTA and CDR2 FQGNSA. The CDR3 runs 15 residues. The germline V and J ends were trimmed by 6 bases and 8 bases, with 19 bases remaining between them. The chain's CDR3 is CASRIGGRGEGELFF. The CDR3, as DNA: TGTGCCAGCAGGATAGGCGGCAGGGGAGAGGGGGAGCTGTTTTTT.

The chain couples TRBV6-1 to TRBJ2-1, with a weak D call TRBD2 (7 bases). V was clipped by 7 bases and J by 8 bases, with 9 bases between them. Germline values: CDR1 MNHNS, CDR2 SASEGT. CDR3 length: 11 residues. DNA for the CDR3: TGTGCCAGCAAAGGGGGGGATGAGCAGTTCTTC. It specifies CASKGGDEQFF.